This T cell receptor (beta chain) was recorded in a study of blood T cell repertoires in COVID-19. Study-level information: Both acute and convalescent COVID-19 samples were obtained from the United States, Italy and Spain.

In the original workflow: Amplification of reference gene primers was used by the study to estimate nucleated cell counts. TCRdb's copy holds only in-frame clones and misses some; the assay was immunoSEQ multiplex PCR. The DNA was the basis for D and trimming; V, J and clone size are from that table. This table has roughly 220,000 clones, roughly nine tenths appearing once. Germline V gives CDR1 SGHVS, CDR2 FQNEAQ. The CDR3 is 15 residues long. V lost 2 bases, J lost 8 bases, and 4 bases stayed unmatched. The cohort comprised adults aged 18 to 89 years residing in under 30 US areas. Cohort assignment relied on participant-reported clinical history.

The TCR sequence derives from a woman in her twenties or thirties who had recovered from COVID-19. The chain has TRBV7-8 and TRBJ1-6; 9 nucleotides agree with TRBD1. Sequenced sample: PBMCs or T cells enriched from blood (not recorded which). Here the CDR3 DNA reads TGTGCCAGCAGCTTATCGGGACAGGGACATTCACCCCTCCACTTT. This codes for CASSLSGQGHSPLHF.